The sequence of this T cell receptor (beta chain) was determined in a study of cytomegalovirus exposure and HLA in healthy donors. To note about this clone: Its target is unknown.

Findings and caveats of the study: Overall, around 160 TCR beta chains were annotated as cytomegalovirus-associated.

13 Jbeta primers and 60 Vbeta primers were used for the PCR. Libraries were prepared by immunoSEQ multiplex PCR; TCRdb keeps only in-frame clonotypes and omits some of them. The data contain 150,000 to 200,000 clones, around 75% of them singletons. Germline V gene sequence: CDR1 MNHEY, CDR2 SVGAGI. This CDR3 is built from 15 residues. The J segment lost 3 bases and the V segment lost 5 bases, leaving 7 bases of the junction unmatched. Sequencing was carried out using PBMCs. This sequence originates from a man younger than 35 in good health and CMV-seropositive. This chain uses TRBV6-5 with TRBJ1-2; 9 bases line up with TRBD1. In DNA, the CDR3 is TGTGCCAGCAGTCTTGGACAGGGGCTACACTATGGCTACACCTTC. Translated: CASSLGQGLHYGYTF.